This T cell receptor beta chain is from a study of blood T cell repertoires in COVID-19. At the level of the study: Italy, Spain and the United States were the sources of the convalescent and acute COVID-19 samples. Nucleic acid was either cDNA or gDNA, and it came from T cells, B-cell-depleted T cells, or PBMCs.

This clone was detected once. Profiling relied on immunoSEQ multiplex PCR, and the TCRdb table lists in-frame clones only, not all of them. This sample has approximately 69,000 clones, with under 90% found just once. Germline CDR1 reads LNHDA; CDR2 reads SQIVND (reference sequence). J gave up 3 bases and V 1 base, and 13 bases lay outside the gene matches. The CDR3 sequence is 19 residues long. This TCR was sampled from a man aged 50 to 59 with COVID-19, enrolled during active disease. The V call is TRBV19, the J call TRBJ1-4, with 8 bases aligning to TRBD1. The source material was peripheral blood. The CDR3 coding sequence is TGTGCCAGTAGTATAGGACCTGCAGGGGGCGACGCTTCTAATGAAAAACTGTTTTTT. This codes for CASSIGPAGGDASNEKLFF.